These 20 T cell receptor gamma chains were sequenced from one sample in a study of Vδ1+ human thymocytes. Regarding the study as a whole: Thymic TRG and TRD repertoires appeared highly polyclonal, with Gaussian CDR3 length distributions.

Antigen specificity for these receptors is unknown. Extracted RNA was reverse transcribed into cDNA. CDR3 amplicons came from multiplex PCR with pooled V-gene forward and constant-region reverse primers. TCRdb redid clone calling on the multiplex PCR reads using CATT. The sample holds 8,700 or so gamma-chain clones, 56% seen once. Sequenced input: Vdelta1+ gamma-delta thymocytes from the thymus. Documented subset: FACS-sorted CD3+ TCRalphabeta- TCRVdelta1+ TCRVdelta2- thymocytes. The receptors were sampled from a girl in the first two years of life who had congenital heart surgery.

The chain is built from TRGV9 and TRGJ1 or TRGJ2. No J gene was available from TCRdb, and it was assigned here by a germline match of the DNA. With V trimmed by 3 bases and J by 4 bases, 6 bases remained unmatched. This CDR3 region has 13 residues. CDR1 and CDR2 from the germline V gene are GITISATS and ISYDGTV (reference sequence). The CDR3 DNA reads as TGTGCCTTGTGGGAGACACCATATTATAAGAAACTCTTT. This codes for CALWETPYYKKLF.

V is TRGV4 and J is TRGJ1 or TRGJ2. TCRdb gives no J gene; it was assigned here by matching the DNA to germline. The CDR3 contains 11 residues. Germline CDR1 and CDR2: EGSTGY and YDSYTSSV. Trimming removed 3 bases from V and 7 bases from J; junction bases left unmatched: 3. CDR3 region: CATWDFYKKLF. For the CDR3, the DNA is TGTGCCACCTGGGATTTCTATAAGAAACTCTTT.

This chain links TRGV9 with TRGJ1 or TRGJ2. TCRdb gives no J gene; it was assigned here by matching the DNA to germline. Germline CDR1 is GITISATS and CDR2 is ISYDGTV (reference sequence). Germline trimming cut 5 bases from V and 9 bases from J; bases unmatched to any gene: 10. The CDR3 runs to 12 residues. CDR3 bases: TGTGCCTTGTGGGTTATTGGGGGTAAGAAACTCTTT. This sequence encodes CALWVIGGKKLF.

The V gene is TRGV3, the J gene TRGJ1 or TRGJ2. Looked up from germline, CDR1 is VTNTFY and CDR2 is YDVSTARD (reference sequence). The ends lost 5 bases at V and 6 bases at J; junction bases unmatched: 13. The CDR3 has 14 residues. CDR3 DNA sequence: TGTGCCACCTGGGGGGGGAAGCGTCGTTATAAGAAACTCTTT. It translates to CATWGGKRRYKKLF.

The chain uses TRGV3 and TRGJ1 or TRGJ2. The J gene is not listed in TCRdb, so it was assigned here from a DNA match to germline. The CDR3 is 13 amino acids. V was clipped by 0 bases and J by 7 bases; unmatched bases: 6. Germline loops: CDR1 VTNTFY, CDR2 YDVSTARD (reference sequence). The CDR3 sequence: CATWDRQPYKKLF. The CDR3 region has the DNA TGTGCCACCTGGGACAGGCAACCATATAAGAAACTCTTT.

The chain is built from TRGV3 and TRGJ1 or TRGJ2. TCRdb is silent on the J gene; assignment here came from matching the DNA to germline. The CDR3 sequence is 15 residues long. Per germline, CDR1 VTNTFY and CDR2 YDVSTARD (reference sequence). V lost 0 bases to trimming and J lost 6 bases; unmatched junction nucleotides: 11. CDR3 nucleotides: TGTGCCACCTGGGACAGGGATGTTTCCTTTTATAAGAAACTCTTT. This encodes CATWDRDVSFYKKLF.

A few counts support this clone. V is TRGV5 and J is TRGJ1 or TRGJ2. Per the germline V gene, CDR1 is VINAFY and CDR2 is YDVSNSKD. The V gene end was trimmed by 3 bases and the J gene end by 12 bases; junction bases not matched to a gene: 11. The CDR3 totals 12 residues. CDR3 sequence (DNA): TGTGCCACCTGGGACGGGCCCCAGGGGAAACTCTTT. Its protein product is CATWDGPQGKLF.

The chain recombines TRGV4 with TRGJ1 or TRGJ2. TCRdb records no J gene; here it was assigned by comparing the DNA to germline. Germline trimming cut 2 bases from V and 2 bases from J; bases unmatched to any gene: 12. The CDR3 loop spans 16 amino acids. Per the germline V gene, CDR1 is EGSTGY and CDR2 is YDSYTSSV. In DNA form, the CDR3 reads TGTGCCACCTGGGATGCTCCGAATGCGGATTATTATAAGAAACTCTTT. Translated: CATWDAPNADYYKKLF.

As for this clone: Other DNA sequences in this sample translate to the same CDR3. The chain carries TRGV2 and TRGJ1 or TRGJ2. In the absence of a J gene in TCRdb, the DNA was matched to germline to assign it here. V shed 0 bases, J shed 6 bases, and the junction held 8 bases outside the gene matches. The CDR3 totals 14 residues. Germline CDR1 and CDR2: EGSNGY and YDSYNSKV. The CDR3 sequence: CATWDGRRGYKKLF. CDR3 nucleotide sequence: TGTGCCACCTGGGACGGGCGACGGGGTTATAAGAAACTCTTT.

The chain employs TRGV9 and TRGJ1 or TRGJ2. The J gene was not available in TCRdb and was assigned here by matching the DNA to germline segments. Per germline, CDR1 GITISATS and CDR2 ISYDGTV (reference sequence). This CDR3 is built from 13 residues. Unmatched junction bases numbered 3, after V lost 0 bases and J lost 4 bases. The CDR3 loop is CALWEVQYYKKLF. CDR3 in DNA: TGTGCCTTGTGGGAGGTGCAATATTATAAGAAACTCTTT.

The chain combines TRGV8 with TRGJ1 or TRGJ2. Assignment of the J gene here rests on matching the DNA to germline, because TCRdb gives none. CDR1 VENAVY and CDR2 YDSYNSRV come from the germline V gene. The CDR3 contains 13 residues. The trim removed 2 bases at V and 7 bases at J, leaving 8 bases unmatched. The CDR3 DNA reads TGTGCCACCTGGGATACATCGGTATATAAGAAACTCTTT. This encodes CATWDTSVYKKLF.

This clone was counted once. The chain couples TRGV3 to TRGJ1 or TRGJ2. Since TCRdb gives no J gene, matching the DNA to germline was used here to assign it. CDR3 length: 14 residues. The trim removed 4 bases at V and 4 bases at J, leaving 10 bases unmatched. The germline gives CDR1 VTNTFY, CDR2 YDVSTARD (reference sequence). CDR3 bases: TGTGCCACCTGGGAAGAAAGGGGATATTATAAGAAACTCTTT. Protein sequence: CATWEERGYYKKLF.

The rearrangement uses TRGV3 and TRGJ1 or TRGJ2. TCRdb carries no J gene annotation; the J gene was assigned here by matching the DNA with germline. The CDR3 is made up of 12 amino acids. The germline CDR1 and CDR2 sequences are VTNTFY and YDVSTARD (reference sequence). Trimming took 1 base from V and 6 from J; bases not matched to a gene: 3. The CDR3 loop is CATWDSPYKKLF. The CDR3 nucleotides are TGTGCCACCTGGGACAGTCCTTATAAGAAACTCTTT.

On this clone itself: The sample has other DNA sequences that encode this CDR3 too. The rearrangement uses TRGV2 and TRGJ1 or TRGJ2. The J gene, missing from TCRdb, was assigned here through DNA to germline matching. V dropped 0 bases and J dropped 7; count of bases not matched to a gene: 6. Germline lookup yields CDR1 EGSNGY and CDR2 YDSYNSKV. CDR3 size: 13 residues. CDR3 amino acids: CATWDGQGYKKLF. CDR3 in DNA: TGTGCCACCTGGGACGGGCAGGGATATAAGAAACTCTTT.

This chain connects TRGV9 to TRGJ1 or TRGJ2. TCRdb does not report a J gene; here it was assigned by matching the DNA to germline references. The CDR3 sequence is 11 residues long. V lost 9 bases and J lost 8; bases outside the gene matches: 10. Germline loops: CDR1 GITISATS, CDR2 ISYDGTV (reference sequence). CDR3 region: CALIWVDKKLF. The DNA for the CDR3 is TGTGCCTTGATCTGGGTTGATAAGAAACTCTTT.

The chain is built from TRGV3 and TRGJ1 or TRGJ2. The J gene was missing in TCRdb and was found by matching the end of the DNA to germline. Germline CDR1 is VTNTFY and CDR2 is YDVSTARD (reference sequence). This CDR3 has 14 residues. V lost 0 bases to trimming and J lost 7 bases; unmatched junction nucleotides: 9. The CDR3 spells CATWDRPRPYKKLF. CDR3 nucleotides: TGTGCCACCTGGGACAGGCCGCGGCCCTATAAGAAACTCTTT.

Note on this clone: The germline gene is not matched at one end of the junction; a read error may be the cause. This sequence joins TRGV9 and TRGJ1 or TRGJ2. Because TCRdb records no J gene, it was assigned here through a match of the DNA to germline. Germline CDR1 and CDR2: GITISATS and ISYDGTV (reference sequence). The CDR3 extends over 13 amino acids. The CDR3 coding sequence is TGTGCCTTGAGGGAGCGTAGAAAGAATAAGAAACTCTTT. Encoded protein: CALRERRKNKKLF.

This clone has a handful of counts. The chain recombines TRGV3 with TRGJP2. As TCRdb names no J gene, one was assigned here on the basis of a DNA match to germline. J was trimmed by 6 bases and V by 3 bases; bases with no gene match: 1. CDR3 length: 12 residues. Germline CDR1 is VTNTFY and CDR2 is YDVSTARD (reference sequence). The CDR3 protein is CATWDGDWIKTF. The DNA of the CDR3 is TGTGCCACCTGGGACGGTGATTGGATCAAGACGTTT.

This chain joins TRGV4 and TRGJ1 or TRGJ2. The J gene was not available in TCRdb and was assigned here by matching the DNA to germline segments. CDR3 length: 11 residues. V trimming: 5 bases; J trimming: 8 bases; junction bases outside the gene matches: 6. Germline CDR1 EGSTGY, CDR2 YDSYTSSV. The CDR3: CATWADHKKLF. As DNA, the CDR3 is TGTGCCACCTGGGCTGATCATAAGAAACTCTTT.

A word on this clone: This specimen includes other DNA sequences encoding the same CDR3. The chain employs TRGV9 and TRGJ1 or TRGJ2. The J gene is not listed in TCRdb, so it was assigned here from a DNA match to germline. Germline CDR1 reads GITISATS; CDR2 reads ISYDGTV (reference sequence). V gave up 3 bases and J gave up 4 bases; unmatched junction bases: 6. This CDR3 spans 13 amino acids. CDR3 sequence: CALWEPLYYKKLF. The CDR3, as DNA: TGTGCCTTGTGGGAGCCCCTCTATTATAAGAAACTCTTT.